A selection of T cell receptor beta chains follows, all from one sample in a study of molecular identifiers for immune sequencing clone quantification. TCRdb fed the PCR reads into MiXCR, producing one record per CDR3 protein. The sample consists of approximately 550,000 distinct CDR3 sequences, around 25% of them appearing once. Sequenced: naive CD8+ T cells from blood, with Jurkat cell RNA spiked in. These receptors all stem from a human donor in good health. Some libraries in this study had Jurkat cell RNA spiked in. Both conserved end residues are part of each CDR3. A D gene is named only where the DNA matches it firmly. Not every row has a clone size; where given, it reads once, few, many or a size class.

CDR3nt	CDR3aa	v_gene	j_gene	d_gene	abundance
TGCAGTGCTAGAGTAGCGACAAGCACAGATACGCAGTATTTT	CSARVATSTDTQYF	TRBV20-1	TRBJ2-3	.	many
TGTGCCAGCAGTTTAGCACAGGGGAGTTTCACCGGGGAGCTGTTTTTT	CASSLAQGSFTGELFF	TRBV12-3/TRBV12-4	TRBJ2-2	TRBD1	.
TGTGCCAGCAGCCCGGGGCCGACGCCTTACAATGAGCAGTTCTTC	CASSPGPTPYNEQFF	TRBV2	TRBJ2-1	.	.
TGCAGTGCTAGAGATGTCTTCTTTAGTGCGCTAGTCTCCTACGAGCAGTACTTC	CSARDVFFSALVSYEQYF	TRBV20-1	TRBJ2-7	.	few
TGTGCCACCAAAGCGGGAAGCACAGATACGCAGTATTTT	CATKAGSTDTQYF	TRBV24-1	TRBJ2-3	TRBD2	many
TGTGCCAGCAGCTTTGGAGTTAGCCGCACAGATACGCAGTATTTT	CASSFGVSRTDTQYF	TRBV7-9	TRBJ2-3	.	many
TGCGCCAGCAGCCAAGATGGGACACGGGGAGGCAATGAGCAGTTCTTC	CASSQDGTRGGNEQFF	TRBV4-3	TRBJ2-1	.	few
TGTGCCAGTACCGAGGACAGGACCCTCACAGATACGCAGTATTTT	CASTEDRTLTDTQYF	TRBV19	TRBJ2-3	TRBD1	few
TGTGCCAGCAGCTTGGAGAGCGGGGGTGCAACCTACAATGAGCAGTTCTTC	CASSLESGGATYNEQFF	TRBV5-6	TRBJ2-1	TRBD2	.
TGTGCCAGCAGTTGGGTCGGCGGGAGTGGCACCGGGGAGCTGTTTTTT	CASSWVGGSGTGELFF	TRBV12-3/TRBV12-4	TRBJ2-2	TRBD2	few
TGCAGTGCTAGCTCGCCGGGACAGGGGACCCTGCTATCCTCCGAGCAGTACTTC	CSASSPGQGTLLSSEQYF	TRBV20-1	TRBJ2-7	TRBD1	many
TGTGCCAGCAGCTTGTTGCAGGGACGCAATCAGCCCCAGCATTTT	CASSLLQGRNQPQHF	TRBV5-5	TRBJ1-5	.	few
TGCGCCAGCAGCATCACAGGGCCTCTTTCCGCCGAGCAGTACTTC	CASSITGPLSAEQYF	TRBV5-1	TRBJ2-7	.	few
TGTGCCAGCAGCTTTCCCATGCAGTACAATGAGCAGTTCTTC	CASSFPMQYNEQFF	TRBV7-9	TRBJ2-1	.	many
TGTGCCAGCCGGCCAGGCCCCCATCAGCCCCAGCATTTT	CASRPGPHQPQHF	TRBV27	TRBJ1-5	.	few
TGTGCCAGCAGCTTGGGCCTAAGCGGGGAATACGAGCAGTGCTTC	CASSLGLSGEYEQCF	TRBV5-6	TRBJ2-7	TRBD2	.
TGTGCCAGCAGGGGGACGAGGGTAGAGACCCAGTACTTC	CASRGTRVETQYF	TRBV27	TRBJ2-5	.	few
TGTGCCAGCAGCCTCCCGGATGGAATGGTGGCAGGGGGCGGCAAGGACACTGAAGCTTTCTTT	CASSLPDGMVAGGGKDTEAFF	TRBV4-2	TRBJ1-1	TRBD1	.
TGTGCCAGCAGCTTAGGACTCGTGGATTCCGACGAGCAGTACTTC	CASSLGLVDSDEQYF	TRBV7-9	TRBJ2-7	.	many
TGTGCCAGCAGCTTAGGAGTCCGGTCGCGGGAGGGCCATGAGCAGTTCTTC	CASSLGVRSREGHEQFF	TRBV11-3	TRBJ2-1	TRBD2	few
TGTGCCAGCAGCTCAAGCAGGGGGGCCAATGAAAAACTGTTTTTT	CASSSSRGANEKLFF	TRBV7-9	TRBJ1-4	TRBD1	.
TGCGCCAGCAGCCTGAGAGGACAGCAGTATAATTCACCCCTCCACTTT	CASSLRGQQYNSPLHF	TRBV5-1	TRBJ1-6	.	.
TGTGCCACCGAATCTGGACAGGGGTTATCCACCTTC	CATESGQGLSTF	TRBV2	TRBJ1-2	TRBD1	many
TGTGCCAGCAGCTTAGACCAACTGAAAGGCTTCGAGCAGTACTTC	CASSLDQLKGFEQYF	TRBV11-2	TRBJ2-7	.	few
TGTGCCACCAGTGATTCAGGCTCCTACAATGAGCAGTTCTTC	CATSDSGSYNEQFF	TRBV24-1	TRBJ2-1	.	.
TGTGCCAGCAGGGACACCCGGGACAGGGATGTGGAGTCCTATAATTCACCCCTCCACTTT	CASRDTRDRDVESYNSPLHF	TRBV6-2/TRBV6-3	TRBJ1-6	TRBD1	.
TGTGCCAGCAGTCCGTCCCGGGACAGAGCCTCCTACGAGCAGTACTTC	CASSPSRDRASYEQYF	TRBV12-3/TRBV12-4	TRBJ2-7	TRBD1	few
TGTGCCAGCAGCCCTGGACTAGGAGCCAATGAGCAGTTCTTC	CASSPGLGANEQFF	TRBV5-4	TRBJ2-1	TRBD2	.
TGCGCCAGCAGCTTGGTTGGATTATCGGCCAGCACGAACACTGAAGCTTTCTTT	CASSLVGLSASTNTEAFF	TRBV5-1	TRBJ1-1	.	many
TGCGCCAGCAGCCAAGACAGCAGGGGTCTGAACACTGAAGCTTTCTTT	CASSQDSRGLNTEAFF	TRBV4-3	TRBJ1-1	.	.
TGTGCCAGCAGCCGAGGACAGGGGGGGTACTACGAGCAGTACTTC	CASSRGQGGYYEQYF	TRBV7-6	TRBJ2-7	TRBD1	.
TGTGCCAGCAGAGAAGTAGCGGCCTACGAGCAGTACTTC	CASREVAAYEQYF	TRBV6-5	TRBJ2-7	.	many
TGTGCCAGCAGTTTAACTCTGATTCACGAGCAGTACTTC	CASSLTLIHEQYF	TRBV27	TRBJ2-7	.	.
TGCGCCAGCATCGACAAACTCCAGGGGGCCACCGGGGAGCTGTTTTTT	CASIDKLQGATGELFF	TRBV4-1	TRBJ2-2	TRBD1	many
TGTGCCTGGGGTGTATTCGGGCTCCCCAACACTGAAGCTTTCTTT	CAWGVFGLPNTEAFF	TRBV30	TRBJ1-1	.	.
TGCGCCAGCAGCCATGACAGGGGACTGAACACTGAAGCTTTCTTT	CASSHDRGLNTEAFF	TRBV4-1	TRBJ1-1	TRBD1	many
TGTGCCAGCAGTTCATGGAGCGGGAGCGTCGAGCAGTACTTC	CASSSWSGSVEQYF	TRBV6-5	TRBJ2-7	TRBD2	.
TGCAGTGCTACCGCCGGGACTAGCGGGATCTACGAGCAGTACTTC	CSATAGTSGIYEQYF	TRBV20-1	TRBJ2-7	TRBD2	.
TGTGCCAGCAGTTACTCCCCATTTAGCGCAGATACGCAGTATTTT	CASSYSPFSADTQYF	TRBV6-5	TRBJ2-3	.	.
TGTGCCAGCAGCCTCACTAGCGGGGGGGCCGACGAGCAGTACTTC	CASSLTSGGADEQYF	TRBV7-9	TRBJ2-7	TRBD2	many
TGTGCCAGCAGTTACGAGGGACAGGGGTTTAATGAGCAGTCCTTC	CASSYEGQGFNEQSF	TRBV6-8	TRBJ2-1	TRBD1	.
TGTGCCAGTGCCTCGACTAGCGGCCACAAAGATACGCAGTACTTT	CASASTSGHKDTQYF	TRBV7-9	TRBJ2-3	TRBD2	once
TGTGCCCGCCGTTCCGCGGGTCAAACTGAAGCTTTCTTT	CARRSAGQTEAFF	TRBV27	TRBJ1-1	.	once
TGTGCCAGCGGCCCTCCGGCCGACTCCGGGCCATCGGGAGAGCAGTACTTC	CASGPPADSGPSGEQYF	TRBV13	TRBJ2-7	.	.
TGTGCCAGCAGTTACTCGATGGCAGGGGACGGCTACACCTTC	CASSYSMAGDGYTF	TRBV6-2/TRBV6-3	TRBJ1-2	.	.
TGTGCCAGCAGCTTAGCCGCAACAGGGAACGAGCAGTACTTC	CASSLAATGNEQYF	TRBV11-2	TRBJ2-7	.	few
TGTGCCAGCAGCAGGACAGGAATCGGGGAGCTGTTTTTT	CASSRTGIGELFF	TRBV6-2/TRBV6-3	TRBJ2-2	TRBD1	many
TGTGCCAGCAGCTTAGATGCTAGCGGGGGGCGGATAGAACCCAGGCATCTGTCCGGGGAGCTGTTTTTT	CASSLDASGGRIEPRHLSGELFF	TRBV7-6	TRBJ2-2	TRBD2	few
TGTGCCAGCAGTTTACGGCCAGCGAACACCGGGGAGCTGTTTTTT	CASSLRPANTGELFF	TRBV12-3/TRBV12-4	TRBJ2-2	.	many
TGCGCCAGCAGCCAAGATGGGACAGGGTCGGGAGAGCAGTACTTC	CASSQDGTGSGEQYF	TRBV4-3	TRBJ2-7	TRBD1	few
TGTGCCAGCAGTTTATCGAATCAGGGCTACGAGCAGTACTTC	CASSLSNQGYEQYF	TRBV27	TRBJ2-7	.	few
TGCGCCAGCAGCCCGATGGGAGCGGCTAGCAACACAGATACGCAGTATTTT	CASSPMGAASNTDTQYF	TRBV4-3	TRBJ2-3	.	few